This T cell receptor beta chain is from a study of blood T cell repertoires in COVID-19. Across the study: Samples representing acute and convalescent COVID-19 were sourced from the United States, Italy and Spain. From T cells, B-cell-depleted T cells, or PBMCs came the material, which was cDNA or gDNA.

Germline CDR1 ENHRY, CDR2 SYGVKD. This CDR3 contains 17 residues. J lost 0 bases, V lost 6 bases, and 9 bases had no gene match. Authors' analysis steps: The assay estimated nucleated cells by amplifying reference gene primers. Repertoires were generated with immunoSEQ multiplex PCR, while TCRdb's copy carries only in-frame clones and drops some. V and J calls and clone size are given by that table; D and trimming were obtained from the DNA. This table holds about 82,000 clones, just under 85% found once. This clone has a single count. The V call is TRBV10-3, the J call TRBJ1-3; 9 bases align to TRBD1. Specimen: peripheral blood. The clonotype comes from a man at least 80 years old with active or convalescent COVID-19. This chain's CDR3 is CAIRGQGVVGSGNTIYF. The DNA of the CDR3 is TGTGCCATCAGGGGACAGGGAGTGGTCGGCTCTGGAAACACCATATATTTT.